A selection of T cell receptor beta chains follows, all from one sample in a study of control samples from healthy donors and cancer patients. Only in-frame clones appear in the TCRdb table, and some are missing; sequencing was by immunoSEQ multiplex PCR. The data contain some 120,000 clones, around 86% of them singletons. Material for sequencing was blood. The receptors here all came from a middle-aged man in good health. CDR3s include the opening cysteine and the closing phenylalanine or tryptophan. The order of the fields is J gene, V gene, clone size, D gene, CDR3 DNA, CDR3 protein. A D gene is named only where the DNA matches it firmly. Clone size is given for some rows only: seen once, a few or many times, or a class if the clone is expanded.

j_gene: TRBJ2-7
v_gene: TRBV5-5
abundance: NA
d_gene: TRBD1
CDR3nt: TGTGCCAGCAGCTTAACAGGGGTCGCCTACGAGCAGTACTTC
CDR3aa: CASSLTGVAYEQYF

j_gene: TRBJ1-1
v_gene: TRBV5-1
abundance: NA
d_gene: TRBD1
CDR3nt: TGCGCCAGCCGAAGACAGGGGGTCGTGAATGAAGCTTTCTTT
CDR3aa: CASRRQGVVNEAFF

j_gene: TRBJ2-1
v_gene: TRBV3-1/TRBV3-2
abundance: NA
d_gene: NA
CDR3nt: TGTGCCAGCAGCCAAGAACCGGGTTCTTGGAATGAGCAGTTCTTC
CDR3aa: CASSQEPGSWNEQFF

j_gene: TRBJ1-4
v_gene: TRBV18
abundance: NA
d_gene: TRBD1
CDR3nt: TGTGCCAGCTCTCGGGGGACAGGCGAAAAACTGTTTTTT
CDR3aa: CASSRGTGEKLFF

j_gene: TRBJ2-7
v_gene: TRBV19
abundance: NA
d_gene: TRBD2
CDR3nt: TGTGCCAGTAGTATAGATGCGGGAGGAGTTTCTCGGGGGTTGCAGTACTTC
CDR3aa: CASSIDAGGVSRGLQYF

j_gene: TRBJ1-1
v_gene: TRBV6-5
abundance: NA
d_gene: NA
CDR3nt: TGTGCCAGCAGGGGGACCTTGAACACTGAAGCTTTCTTT
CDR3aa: CASRGTLNTEAFF

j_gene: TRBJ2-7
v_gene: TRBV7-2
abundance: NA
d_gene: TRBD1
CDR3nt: TGTGCCAGCAGCTCACAAACAGGGGTCTACGAGCAGTACTTC
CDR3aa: CASSSQTGVYEQYF

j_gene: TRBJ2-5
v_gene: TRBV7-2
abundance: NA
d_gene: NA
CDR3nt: TGTGCCAGCAGCTTAGCGGTAGAGACCCAGTACTTC
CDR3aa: CASSLAVETQYF

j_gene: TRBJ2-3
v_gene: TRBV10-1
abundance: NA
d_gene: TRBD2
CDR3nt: TGCGCCAGCGGACTAGCGGTTTACACAGATACGCAGTATTTT
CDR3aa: CASGLAVYTDTQYF

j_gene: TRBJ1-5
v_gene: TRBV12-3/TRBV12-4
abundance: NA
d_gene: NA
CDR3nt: TGTGCCAGCAGTTTGAGTAGCAATCAGCCCCAGCATTTT
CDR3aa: CASSLSSNQPQHF

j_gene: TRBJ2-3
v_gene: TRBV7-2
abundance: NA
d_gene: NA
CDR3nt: TGTGCCAGCAGCTTAGGTGGTCAAAGCACAGATACGCAGTATTTT
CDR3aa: CASSLGGQSTDTQYF

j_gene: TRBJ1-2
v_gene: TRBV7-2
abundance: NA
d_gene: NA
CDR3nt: TGTGCCAGCAGGCTCCGGGCCGACTATGGCTACACCTTC
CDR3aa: CASRLRADYGYTF

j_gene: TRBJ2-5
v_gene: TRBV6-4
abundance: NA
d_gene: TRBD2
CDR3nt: TGTGCCAGCAGTGCTCTAGCGGGGAGCCAAGAGACCCAGTACTTC
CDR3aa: CASSALAGSQETQYF

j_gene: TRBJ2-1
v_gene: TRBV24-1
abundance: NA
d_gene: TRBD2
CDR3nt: TGTGCCACCAGTGATACGGGACTAGCGGGCTATAAGGAGCAGTTCTTC
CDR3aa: CATSDTGLAGYKEQFF

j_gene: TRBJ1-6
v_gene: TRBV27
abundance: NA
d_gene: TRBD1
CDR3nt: TGTGCCAGCAGTTCCGGACAGGGGGGTACTTCACCCCTCCACTTT
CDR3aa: CASSSGQGGTSPLHF

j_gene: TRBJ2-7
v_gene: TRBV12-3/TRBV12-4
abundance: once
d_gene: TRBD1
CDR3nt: TGTGCCAGCAGGCCGGGACAGGCCTACGAGCAGTACTTC
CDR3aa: CASRPGQAYEQYF

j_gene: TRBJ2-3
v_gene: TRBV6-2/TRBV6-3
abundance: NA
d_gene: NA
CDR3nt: TGTGCCAGCAGTTACCCCAGAATCTGGCCAGATACGCAGTATTTT
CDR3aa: CASSYPRIWPDTQYF

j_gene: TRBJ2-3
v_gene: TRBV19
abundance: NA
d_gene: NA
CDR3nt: TGTGCCAGTAGTCCCACCGGGGCAGACTTCACAGATACGCAGTATTTT
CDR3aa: CASSPTGADFTDTQYF

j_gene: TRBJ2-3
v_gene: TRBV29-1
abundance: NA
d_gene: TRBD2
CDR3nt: TGCAGCGTTGAAGGTAGCGGGGGGGCTCAAGATACGCAGTATTTT
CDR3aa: CSVEGSGGAQDTQYF

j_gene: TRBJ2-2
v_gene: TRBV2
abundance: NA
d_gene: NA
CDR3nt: TGTGCCAGCAGTGGAGTTATCCTCAACACCGGGGAGCTGTTTTTT
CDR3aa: CASSGVILNTGELFF

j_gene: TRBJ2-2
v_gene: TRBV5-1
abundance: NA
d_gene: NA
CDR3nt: TGCGCCAGCAGCTTGGCCGGGCAGGGGGGAACCGGGGAGCTGTTTTTT
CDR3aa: CASSLAGQGGTGELFF

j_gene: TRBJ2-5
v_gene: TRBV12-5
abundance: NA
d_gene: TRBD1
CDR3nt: TGTGCTAGTGCCTCTTCCGGGACAGGGGCCCGGACCCAGTACTTC
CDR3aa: CASASSGTGARTQYF

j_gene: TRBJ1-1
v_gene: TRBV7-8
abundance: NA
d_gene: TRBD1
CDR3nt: TGTGCCAGCAGCCAAGGACAGGGCATGAACACTGAAGCTTTCTTT
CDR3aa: CASSQGQGMNTEAFF

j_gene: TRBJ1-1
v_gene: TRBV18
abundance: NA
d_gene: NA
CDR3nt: TGTGCCAGCTCACCAAATTACGGGGGGCCCACTGAAGCTTTCTTT
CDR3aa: CASSPNYGGPTEAFF

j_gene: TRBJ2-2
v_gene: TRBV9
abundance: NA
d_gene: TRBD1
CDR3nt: TGTGCCAGCAGCGTAGTCGGGACAGGGGGGTCCGGGGAGCTGTTTTTT
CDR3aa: CASSVVGTGGSGELFF

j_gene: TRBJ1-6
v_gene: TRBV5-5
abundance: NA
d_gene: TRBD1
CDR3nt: TGTGCCAGCAGCTCGACAGGGGGCGCGTATTCACCCCTCCACTTT
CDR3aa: CASSSTGGAYSPLHF

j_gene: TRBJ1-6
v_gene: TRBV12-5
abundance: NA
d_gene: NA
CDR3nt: TGTGCTAGTGGCCTTGCTTTCAGGGAGAATTCACCCCTCCACTTT
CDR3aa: CASGLAFRENSPLHF

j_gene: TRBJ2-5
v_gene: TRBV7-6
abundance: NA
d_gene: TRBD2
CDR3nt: TGTGCCAGCAGCTCAAGGGCCCCCGGGACTAGCGGGGGGCAAGAGACCCAGTACTTC
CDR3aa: CASSSRAPGTSGGQETQYF

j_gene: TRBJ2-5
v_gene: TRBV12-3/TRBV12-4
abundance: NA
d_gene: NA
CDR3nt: TGTGCCAGCAGTTACTTTAAAGAGACCCAGTACTTC
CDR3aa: CASSYFKETQYF

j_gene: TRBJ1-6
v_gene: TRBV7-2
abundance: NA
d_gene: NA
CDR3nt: TGTGCCAGCAGCTTAGGGTTGGCGGAGAATTCACCCCTCCACTTT
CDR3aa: CASSLGLAENSPLHF

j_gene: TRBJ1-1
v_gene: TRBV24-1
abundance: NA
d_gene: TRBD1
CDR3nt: TGTGCCACCAGTGATTTTTACTTTACAGGGGGCGTACGGAACACTGAAGCTTTCTTT
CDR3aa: CATSDFYFTGGVRNTEAFF

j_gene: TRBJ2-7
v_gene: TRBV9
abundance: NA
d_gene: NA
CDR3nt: TGTGCCAGCAGCGCAGGAGGAGGGATCCTCTACGAGCAGTACTTC
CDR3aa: CASSAGGGILYEQYF

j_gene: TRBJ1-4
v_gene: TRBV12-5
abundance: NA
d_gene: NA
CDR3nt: TGTGCTAGTGGTTTGGTGACAGGACTCCAGGCAATTGGGGAAAAACTGTTTTTT
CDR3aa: CASGLVTGLQAIGEKLFF

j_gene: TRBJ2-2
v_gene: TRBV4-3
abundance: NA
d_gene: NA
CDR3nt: TGCGCCAGCAGCCATTTCCTAATGGGCAGGGCGGGGGAGCTGTTTTTT
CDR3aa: CASSHFLMGRAGELFF

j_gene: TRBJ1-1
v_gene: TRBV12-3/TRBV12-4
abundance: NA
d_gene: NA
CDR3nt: TGTGCCAGCAGTGTTCAGGGATCCACTGAAGCTTTCTTT
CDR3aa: CASSVQGSTEAFF

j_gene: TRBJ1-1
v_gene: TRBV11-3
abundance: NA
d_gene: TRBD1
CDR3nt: TGTGCCAGCAGCCCGAACTCAGGGGGCACTGAAGCTTTCTTT
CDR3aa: CASSPNSGGTEAFF

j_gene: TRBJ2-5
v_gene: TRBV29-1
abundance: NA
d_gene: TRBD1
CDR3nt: TGCAGCGTTGGACGACAGGGAGTGACCCAGTACTTC
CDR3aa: CSVGRQGVTQYF

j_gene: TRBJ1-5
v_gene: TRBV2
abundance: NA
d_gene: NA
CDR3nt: TGTGCCAGCAGTGAATGGGGGCAGCAAAGCAATCAGCCCCAGCATTTT
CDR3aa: CASSEWGQQSNQPQHF

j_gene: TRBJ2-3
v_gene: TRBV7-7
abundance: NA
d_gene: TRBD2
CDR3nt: TGTGCCAGCAGCTTCAGGGCGGGGGGCCCAGATACGCAGTATTTT
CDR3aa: CASSFRAGGPDTQYF

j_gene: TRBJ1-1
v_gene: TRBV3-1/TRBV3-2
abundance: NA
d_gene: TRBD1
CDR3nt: TGTGCCAGCAGCAATCTGATGAAACAGGGGGCAAGGACTGAAGCTTTCTTT
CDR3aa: CASSNLMKQGARTEAFF

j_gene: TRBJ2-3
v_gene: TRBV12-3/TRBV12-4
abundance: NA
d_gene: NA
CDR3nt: TGTGCCAGCAGTTTAGTAGGCTACACGCAGTATTTT
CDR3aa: CASSLVGYTQYF

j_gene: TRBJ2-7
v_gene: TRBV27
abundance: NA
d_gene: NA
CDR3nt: TGTGCCAGCAGTCTCAACCCAGGACAGCACTACGAGCAGTACTTC
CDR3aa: CASSLNPGQHYEQYF